This T cell receptor (beta chain) was profiled in a study of T cell clonotyping in hematopoietic cell transplantation. Broader study findings: Pathologically expanded recipient clonotypes increased progressively from day 30 to day 180 as diversity fell. CD4 and CD8 repertoire contributions could not be separated without sorting. Higher Inverse Simpson Index values in graft donor and pretransplant recipient predicted broader posttransplant TCR diversity.

This clone is deemed medium-sized. Antigen specificity is unknown. Sequenced by immunoSEQ multiplex PCR; TCRdb stores in-frame clones only, minus some. In the table there are about 6,000 clones, roughly three quarters of which are singletons. The germline gives CDR1 LNHDA, CDR2 SQIVND (reference sequence). The CDR3 spans 13 residues. Trimming stripped 3 bases from V and 1 base from J, with 6 bases between. The sequence derives from a male patient aged 70 to 85 who had an allogeneic stem cell transplant from an unrelated donor, so T cells may come from the graft donor. Some clones in this sample may be carry-over from other donors' samples. The chain uses TRBV19 and TRBJ2-5; D ambiguous. The sample consisted of peripheral blood mononuclear cells, taken 180 days after allogeneic stem cell transplant. The CDR3 region is CASSMDFQETQYF. As DNA, the CDR3 is TGTGCCAGTAGTATGGATTTCCAAGAGACCCAGTACTTC. Variable domain in full (rest from reference TRBV19 and TRBJ2-5): DGGITQSPKYLFRKEGQNVTLSCEQNLNHDAMYWYRQDPGQGLRLIYYSQIVNDFQKGDIAEGYSVSREKKESFPLTVTSAQKNPTAFYLCASSMDFQETQYFGPGTRLLVL.